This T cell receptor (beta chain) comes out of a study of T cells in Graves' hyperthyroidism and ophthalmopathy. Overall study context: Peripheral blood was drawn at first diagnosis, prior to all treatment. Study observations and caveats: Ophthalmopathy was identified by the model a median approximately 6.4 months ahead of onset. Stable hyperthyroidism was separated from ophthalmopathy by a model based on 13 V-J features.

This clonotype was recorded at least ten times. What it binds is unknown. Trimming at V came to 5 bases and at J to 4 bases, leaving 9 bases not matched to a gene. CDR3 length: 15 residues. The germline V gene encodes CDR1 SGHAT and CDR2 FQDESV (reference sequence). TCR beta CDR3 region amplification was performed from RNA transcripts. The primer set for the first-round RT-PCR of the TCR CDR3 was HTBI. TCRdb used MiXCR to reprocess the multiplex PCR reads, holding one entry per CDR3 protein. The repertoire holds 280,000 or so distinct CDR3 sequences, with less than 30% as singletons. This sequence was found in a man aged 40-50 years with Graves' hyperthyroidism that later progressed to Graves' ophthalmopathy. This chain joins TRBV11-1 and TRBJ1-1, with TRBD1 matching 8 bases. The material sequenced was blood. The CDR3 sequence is CASSRFGQGGTEAFF. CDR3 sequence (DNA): TGTGCCAGCAGCCGATTTGGACAGGGCGGCACTGAAGCTTTCTTT.